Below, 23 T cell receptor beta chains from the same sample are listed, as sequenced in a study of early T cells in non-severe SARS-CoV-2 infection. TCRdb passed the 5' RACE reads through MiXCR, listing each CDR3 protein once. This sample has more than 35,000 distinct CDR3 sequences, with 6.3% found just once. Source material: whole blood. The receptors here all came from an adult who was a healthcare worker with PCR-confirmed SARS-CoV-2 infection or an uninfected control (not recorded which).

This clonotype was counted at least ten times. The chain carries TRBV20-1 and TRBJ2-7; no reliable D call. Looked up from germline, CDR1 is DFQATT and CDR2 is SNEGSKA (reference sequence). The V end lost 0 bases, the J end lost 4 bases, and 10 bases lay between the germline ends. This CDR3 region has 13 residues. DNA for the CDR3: TGCAGTGCTAGAGATCGGTCGAGGTACGAGCAGTACTTC. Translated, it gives CSARDRSRYEQYF.

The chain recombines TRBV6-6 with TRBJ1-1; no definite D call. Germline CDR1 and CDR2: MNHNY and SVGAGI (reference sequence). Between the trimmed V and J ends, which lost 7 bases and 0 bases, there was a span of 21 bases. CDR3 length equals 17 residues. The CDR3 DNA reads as TGTGCCAGCACTAAATTAGAGATGGTGCGGCTGAACACTGAAGCTTTCTTT. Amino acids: CASTKLEMVRLNTEAFF.

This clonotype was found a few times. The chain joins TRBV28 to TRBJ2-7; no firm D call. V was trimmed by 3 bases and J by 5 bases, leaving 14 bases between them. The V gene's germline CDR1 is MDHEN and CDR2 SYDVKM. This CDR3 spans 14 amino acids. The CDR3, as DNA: TGTGCCAGCAGTTTCCGAACAGTTCCCAACGAGCAGTACTTC. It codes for CASSFRTVPNEQYF. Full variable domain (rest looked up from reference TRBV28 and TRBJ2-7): DVKVTQSSRYLVKRTGEKVFLECVQDMDHENMFWYRQDPGLGLRLIYFSYDVKMKEKGDIPEGYSVSREKKERFSLILESASTNQTSMYLCASSFRTVPNEQYFGPGTRLTVT.

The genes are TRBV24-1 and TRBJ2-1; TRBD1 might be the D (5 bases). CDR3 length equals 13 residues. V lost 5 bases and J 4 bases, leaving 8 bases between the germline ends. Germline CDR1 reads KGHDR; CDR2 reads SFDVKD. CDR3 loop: CATSGQRYNEQFF. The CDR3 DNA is TGTGCCACCAGTGGACAGAGATACAATGAGCAGTTCTTC.

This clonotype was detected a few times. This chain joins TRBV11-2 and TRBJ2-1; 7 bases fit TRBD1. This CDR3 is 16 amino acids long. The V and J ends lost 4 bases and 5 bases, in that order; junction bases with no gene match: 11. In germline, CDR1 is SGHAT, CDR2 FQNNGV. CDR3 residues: CASSSASSTGDNEQFF. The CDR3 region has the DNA TGTGCCAGCAGCTCAGCCTCCAGTACAGGGGACAATGAGCAGTTCTTC.

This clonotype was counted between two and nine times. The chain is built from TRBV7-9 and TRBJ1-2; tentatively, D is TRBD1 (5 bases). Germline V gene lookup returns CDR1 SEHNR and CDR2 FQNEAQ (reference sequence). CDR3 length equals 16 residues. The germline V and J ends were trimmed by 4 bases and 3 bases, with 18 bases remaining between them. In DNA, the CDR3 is TGTGCCAGCAGCTCCGAACCGGGACTGAGACACTATGGCTACACCTTC. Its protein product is CASSSEPGLRHYGYTF.

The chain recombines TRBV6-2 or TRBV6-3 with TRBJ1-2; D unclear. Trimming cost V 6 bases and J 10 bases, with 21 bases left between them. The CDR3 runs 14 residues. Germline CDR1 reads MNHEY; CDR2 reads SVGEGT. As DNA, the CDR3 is TGTGCCAGCAGCCTGGGTAACAGAAGGGCGGACTACACCTTC. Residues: CASSLGNRRADYTF.

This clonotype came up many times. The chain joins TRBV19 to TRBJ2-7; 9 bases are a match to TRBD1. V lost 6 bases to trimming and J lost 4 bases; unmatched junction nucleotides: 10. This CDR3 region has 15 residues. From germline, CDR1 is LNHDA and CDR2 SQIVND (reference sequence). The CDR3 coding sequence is TGTGCCAGTAGGGAAGCCGGGACAGGGACTTACGAGCAGTACTTC. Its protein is CASREAGTGTYEQYF.

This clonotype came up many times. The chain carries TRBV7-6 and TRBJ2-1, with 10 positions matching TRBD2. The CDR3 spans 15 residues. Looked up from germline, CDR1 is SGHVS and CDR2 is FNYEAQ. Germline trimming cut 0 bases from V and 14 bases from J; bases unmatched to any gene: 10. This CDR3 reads CASSLAPSGSGVEFF. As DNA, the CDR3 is TGTGCCAGCAGCTTAGCGCCTAGCGGGAGCGGAGTGGAGTTCTTC.

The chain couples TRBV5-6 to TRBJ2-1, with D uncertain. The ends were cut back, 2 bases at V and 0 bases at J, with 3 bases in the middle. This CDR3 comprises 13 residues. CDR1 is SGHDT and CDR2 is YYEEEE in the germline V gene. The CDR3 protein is CASSFGSYNEQFF. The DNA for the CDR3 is TGTGCCAGCAGCTTTGGCTCCTACAATGAGCAGTTCTTC. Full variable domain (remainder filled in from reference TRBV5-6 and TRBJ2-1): DAGVTQSPTHLIKTRGQQVTLRCSPKSGHDTVSWYQQALGQGPQFIFQYYEEEERQRGNFPDRFSGHQFPNYSSELNVNALLLGDSALYLCASSFGSYNEQFFGPGTRLTVL.

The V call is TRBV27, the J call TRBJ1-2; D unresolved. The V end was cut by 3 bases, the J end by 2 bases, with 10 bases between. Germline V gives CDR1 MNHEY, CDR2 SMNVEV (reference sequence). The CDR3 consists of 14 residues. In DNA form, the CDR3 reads TGTGCCAGCAGTTTGTTGCGCGCGAACTATGGCTACACCTTC. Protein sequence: CASSLLRANYGYTF.

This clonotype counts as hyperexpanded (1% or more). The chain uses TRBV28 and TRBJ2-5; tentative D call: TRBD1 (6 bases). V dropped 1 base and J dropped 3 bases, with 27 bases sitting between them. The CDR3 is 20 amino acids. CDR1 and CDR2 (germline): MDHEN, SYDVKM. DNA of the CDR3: TGTGCCAGCAGTTTATACCCATCCCCGAGGCAGGGGCTCGGAGAAGAGACCCAGTACTTC. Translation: CASSLYPSPRQGLGEETQYF.

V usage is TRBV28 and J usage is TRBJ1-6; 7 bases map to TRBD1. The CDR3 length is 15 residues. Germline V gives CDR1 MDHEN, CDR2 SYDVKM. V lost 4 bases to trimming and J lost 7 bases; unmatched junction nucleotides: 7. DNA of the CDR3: TGTGCCAGCAGTTCCTCCAGCAGGGGGAATTCACCCCTCCACTTT. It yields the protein CASSSSSRGNSPLHF.

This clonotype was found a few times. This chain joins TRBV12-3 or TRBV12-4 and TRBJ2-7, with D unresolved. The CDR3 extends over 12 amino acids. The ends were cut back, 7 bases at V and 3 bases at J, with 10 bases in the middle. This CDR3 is CASTGDGYEQYF. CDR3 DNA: TGTGCCAGCACCGGCGACGGCTACGAGCAGTACTTC.

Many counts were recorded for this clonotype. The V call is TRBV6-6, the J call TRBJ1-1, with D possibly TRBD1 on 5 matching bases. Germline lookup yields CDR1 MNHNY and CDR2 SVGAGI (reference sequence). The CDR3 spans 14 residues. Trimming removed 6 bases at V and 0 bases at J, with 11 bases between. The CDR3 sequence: CASRATDVNTEAFF. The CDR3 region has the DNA TGTGCCAGCAGGGCGACAGACGTGAACACTGAAGCTTTCTTT.

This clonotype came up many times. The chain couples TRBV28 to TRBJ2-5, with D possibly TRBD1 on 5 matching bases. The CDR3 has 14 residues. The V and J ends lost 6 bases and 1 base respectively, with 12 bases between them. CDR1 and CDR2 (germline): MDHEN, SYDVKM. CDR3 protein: CASRYRQPQETQYF. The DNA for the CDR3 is TGTGCCAGCAGGTACCGACAGCCCCAAGAGACCCAGTACTTC. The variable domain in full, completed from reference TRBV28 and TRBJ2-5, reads DVKVTQSSRYLVKRTGEKVFLECVQDMDHENMFWYRQDPGLGLRLIYFSYDVKMKEKGDIPEGYSVSREKKERFSLILESASTNQTSMYLCASRYRQPQETQYFGPGTRLLVL.

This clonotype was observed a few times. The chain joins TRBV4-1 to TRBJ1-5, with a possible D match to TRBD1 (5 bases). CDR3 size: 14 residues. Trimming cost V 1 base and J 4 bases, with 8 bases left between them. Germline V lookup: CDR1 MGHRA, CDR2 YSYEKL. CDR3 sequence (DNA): TGCGCCAGCAGCCAAGGGACAATAAATCAGCCCCAGCATTTT. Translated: CASSQGTINQPQHF.

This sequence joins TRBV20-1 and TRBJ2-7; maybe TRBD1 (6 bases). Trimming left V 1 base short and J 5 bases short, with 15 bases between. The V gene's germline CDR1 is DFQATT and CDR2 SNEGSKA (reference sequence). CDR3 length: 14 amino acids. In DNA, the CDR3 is TGCAGTGCTAGAGTGGGGCAGGGGATCCACGAGCAGTACTTC. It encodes CSARVGQGIHEQYF.

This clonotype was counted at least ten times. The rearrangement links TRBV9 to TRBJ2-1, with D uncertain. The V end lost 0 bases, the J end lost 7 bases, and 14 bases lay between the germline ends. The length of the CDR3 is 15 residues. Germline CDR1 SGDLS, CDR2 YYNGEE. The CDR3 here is CASSVEGLSGNEQFF. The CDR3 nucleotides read TGTGCCAGCAGCGTAGAGGGTTTGAGTGGTAATGAGCAGTTCTTC.

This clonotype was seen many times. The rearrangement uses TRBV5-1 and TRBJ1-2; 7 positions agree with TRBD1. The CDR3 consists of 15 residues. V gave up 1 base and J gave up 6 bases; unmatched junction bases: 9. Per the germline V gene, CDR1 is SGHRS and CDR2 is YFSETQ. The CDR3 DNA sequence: TGCGCCAGCAGCTTGCAGGAGGGGGCCAAGGATGGCTACACCTTC. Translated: CASSLQEGAKDGYTF.

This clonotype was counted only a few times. CDR3 nucleotides: TGCGCCAGCAGCCTAGCGCCTAGCGGGATCGATAATGAGCAGTTCTTC. This encodes CASSLAPSGIDNEQFF. The chain has TRBV4-3 and TRBJ2-1; 9 nucleotides agree with TRBD2. The CDR3 sequence is 16 residues long. The V segment lost 4 bases and the J segment 7 bases; nucleotides outside the gene matches: 11. The germline gives CDR1 LGHNA, CDR2 YSLEER.

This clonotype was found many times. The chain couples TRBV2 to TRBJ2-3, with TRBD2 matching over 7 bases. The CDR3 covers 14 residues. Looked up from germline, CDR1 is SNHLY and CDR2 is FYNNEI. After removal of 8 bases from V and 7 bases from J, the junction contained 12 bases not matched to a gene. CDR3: CASLQEGRGYTQYF. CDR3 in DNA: TGTGCCAGCCTGCAAGAAGGGAGGGGTTATACGCAGTATTTT.

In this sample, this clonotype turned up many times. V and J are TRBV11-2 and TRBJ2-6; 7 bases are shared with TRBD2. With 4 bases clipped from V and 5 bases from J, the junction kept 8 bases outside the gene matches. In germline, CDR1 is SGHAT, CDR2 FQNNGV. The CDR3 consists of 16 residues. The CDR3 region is CASSSPRGDRANVLTF. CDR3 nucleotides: TGTGCCAGCAGCTCACCTCGGGGGGATCGGGCCAACGTCCTGACTTTC.